The next 9 T cell receptor beta chains were all read from a single sample in a study of T cell changes during pregnancy in multiple sclerosis (dated by TCRdb to the late 2010s). Receptors were amplified or captured by the immunoSEQ multiplex PCR assay. Imported from immuneACCESS, the table was reduced by TCRdb to in-frame sequences with V and J called. These copies leave out some clones; in studies compared against another copy, an unresolved V gene accounts for under half, and the cause of the remainder is not known. The sample records about 100,000 clones, 85% to 95% of which are singletons. The ten largest account for 0.65% to 0.9% of the sample. Sample: peripheral blood, taken in the third trimester of pregnancy. Every receptor here comes from a female donor in good health, enrolled as a control in a pregnancy study.

The chain joins TRBV27 to TRBJ1-4; 7 bases match TRBD1. CDR3 size: 14 residues. Germline V gene sequence: CDR1 MNHEY, CDR2 SMNVEV (reference sequence). Trimming took 5 bases from V and 8 from J; bases not matched to a gene: 8. In DNA, the CDR3 is TGTGCCAGCAGTCCGTCAAAGGGACAGGAAAAACTGTTTTTT. As protein: CASSPSKGQEKLFF.

The genes are TRBV7-8 and TRBJ2-7; D remains unclear. Germline CDR1 reads SGHVS; CDR2 reads FQNEAQ. Trimming cost V 7 bases and J 4 bases, with 23 bases left between them. The CDR3 has 16 residues. The CDR3 sequence is CASNSQNLETQYEQYF. The DNA for the CDR3 is TGTGCCAGCAACTCCCAAAACTTAGAGACTCAATACGAGCAGTACTTC.

A single count supports this clone. This chain connects TRBV11-3 to TRBJ2-5; TRBD1 matches 8 bases. V shed 6 bases and J 1 base; nucleotides not matched to a gene: 4. CDR3 size: 14 residues. CDR1 is SGHNT, CDR2 YENEEA, per germline. CDR3 in DNA: TGTGCCAGCAGGGGACAGGCCATCCAAGAGACCCAGTACTTC. This sequence encodes CASRGQAIQETQYF.

The chain combines TRBV6-6 with TRBJ2-5, with 7 bases that match TRBD2. Germline lookup yields CDR1 MNHNY and CDR2 SVGAGI (reference sequence). This CDR3 region has 14 residues. Trimming took 6 bases from V and 6 from J; bases not matched to a gene: 10. For the CDR3, the DNA is TGTGCCAGCAGAACGGCCAGCGGGGTTCAGACCCAGTACTTC. Translated, it gives CASRTASGVQTQYF.

The CDR3 DNA reads TGTGCCAGCAGCTTGGGACAGGGCCAACTGTTTTTT. Translation: CASSLGQGQLFF. The rearrangement uses TRBV7-9 and TRBJ1-4; TRBD1 matches at 9 bases. The CDR3 has 12 residues. J gave up 12 bases and V 3 bases, and 2 bases lay outside the gene matches. From germline, CDR1 is SEHNR and CDR2 FQNEAQ (reference sequence).

The chain employs TRBV4-3 and TRBJ1-1, with 10 bases fitting TRBD1. Germline trimming cut 2 bases from V and 5 bases from J; bases unmatched to any gene: 5. Germline lookup yields CDR1 LGHNA and CDR2 YSLEER. CDR3 length: 15 residues. The DNA of the CDR3 is TGCGCCAGCAGCCAAAGTTGGACAGGGGGAACTGAAGCTTTCTTT. Protein: CASSQSWTGGTEAFF.

The rearrangement uses TRBV5-1 and TRBJ2-7; 7 bases line up with TRBD1. The CDR3 consists of 14 residues. Trimming removed 4 bases from V and 3 bases from J; junction bases left unmatched: 7. Germline CDR1 reads SGHRS; CDR2 reads YFSETQ. CDR3 coding DNA: TGCGCCAGCAGCCTGCTAGGACAGGACTACGAGCAGTACTTC. Its translation: CASSLLGQDYEQYF. The full variable domain, rest sourced from reference TRBV5-1 and TRBJ2-7, is KAGVTQTPRYLIKTRGQQVTLSCSPISGHRSVSWYQQTPGQGLQFLFEYFSETQRNKGNFPGRFSGRQFSNSRSEMNVSTLELGDSALYLCASSLLGQDYEQYFGPGTRLTVT.

The chain couples TRBV18 to TRBJ1-1; D gene uncertain. The CDR3 extends over 15 amino acids. Deletions cut 0 bases from V and 1 base from J, with 9 bases between. The germline CDR1 and CDR2 sequences are KGHSH and LQKENI. The CDR3 loop reads CASSPPSSQNTEAFF. Here the CDR3 DNA reads TGTGCCAGCTCACCACCTTCGAGCCAGAACACTGAAGCTTTCTTT.

The gene calls are TRBV5-4 and TRBJ2-5; the match to TRBD2 covers 7 bases. After removal of 4 bases from V and 5 bases from J, the junction contained 14 bases not matched to a gene. Germline loops: CDR1 SGHNT, CDR2 YYREEE (reference sequence). CDR3 size: 16 residues. The CDR3 reads CASSQEGRGFRETQYF. DNA for the CDR3: TGTGCCAGCAGCCAAGAGGGGCGGGGGTTTAGGGAGACCCAGTACTTC.